Included here is one TCR beta chain sequence, with context. Its antigen is still unknown. A sample-barcoded 5' primer and a J-beta primer mix were used in a second PCR of roughly 6 to 12 cycles. MiXCR was run by TCRdb on the 5' RACE reads, yielding one entry per CDR3 protein. The repertoire includes around 940,000 distinct CDR3 sequences, just over 50% of them detected once, and about a fifth sits in the top ten. Germline V gene sequence: CDR1 SGHRS, CDR2 YFSETQ. CDR3 length: 14 amino acids. The germline V and J ends were trimmed by 4 bases and 0 bases, with 11 bases remaining between them. This entry comes from a study of blood T cells in healthy people across ages. Findings and limits, study-wide: As naive T cell percentage varied, TCR beta diversity correlated strongly with it.

The sample, 7.5 to 10 milliliters of peripheral blood, was drawn from each donor. V is TRBV5-1 and J is TRBJ2-7; the D is unclear. The TCR originated in an older woman in good health. Sequencing was carried out using blood. CDR3 sequence reads: CASSLDVSSYEQYF. CDR3 coding DNA: TGCGCCAGCAGCCTGGACGTAAGCTCCTACGAGCAGTACTTC. Based on the CDR3 plus reference TRBV5-1 and TRBJ2-7, the full variable domain is KAGVTQTPRYLIKTRGQQVTLSCSPISGHRSVSWYQQTPGQGLQFLFEYFSETQRNKGNFPGRFSGRQFSNSRSEMNVSTLELGDSALYLCASSLDVSSYEQYFGPGTRLTVT.